The 24 T cell receptor beta chains reported below all come from one sample, sequenced in a study of T cells in Graves' hyperthyroidism and ophthalmopathy. Researchers amplified the TCR beta CDR3 regions from RNA transcripts. HTBI primers were the set used in a first-round RT-PCR of the TCR CDR3. TCRdb ran MiXCR on the multiplex PCR reads and lists one entry per CDR3 protein. The profile shows around 250,000 distinct CDR3 sequences, 13% to 15% of them singletons. The sequenced sample was blood. The receptors were gathered from a woman between 40 and 55 years old with Graves' hyperthyroidism that later progressed to Graves' ophthalmopathy.

This clonotype was seen at least ten times. The rearrangement uses TRBV27 and TRBJ2-2, with D perhaps TRBD2 (5 bases). Per the germline V gene, CDR1 is MNHEY and CDR2 is SMNVEV (reference sequence). The CDR3 loop spans 14 amino acids. Trimming shortened V by 8 bases and J by 6 bases, and 16 bases separated the two germline ends. The CDR3, as DNA: TGTGCCAGCGATACTAGTAGAGGTTCCGGGGAGCTGTTTTTT. The encoded protein is CASDTSRGSGELFF.

This chain links TRBV28 with TRBJ2-7; 9 positions agree with TRBD1. Germline CDR1 is MDHEN and CDR2 is SYDVKM. The CDR3 is made up of 20 amino acids. The V segment lost 3 bases and the J segment 2 bases; nucleotides outside the gene matches: 20. In DNA form, the CDR3 reads TGTGCCAGCAGTTTCGTCGTTGATGGACGGGGACAGGGTATGACCTACGAGCAGTACTTC. As protein: CASSFVVDGRGQGMTYEQYF.

In the case of this clonotype: Being one base from a much bigger clone, this may be a read error. This chain connects TRBV5-6 to TRBJ2-7; 8 bases line up with TRBD1. The CDR3 totals 14 residues. The V gene's germline CDR1 is SGHDT and CDR2 YYEEEE. The CDR3 reads CASSSGTGNYEQSF. CDR3 coding DNA: TGTGCCAGCAGTTCGGGGACAGGTAACTACGAGCAGTCCTTC.

This clonotype was seen repeatedly, ten times or more. V is TRBV28 and J is TRBJ2-7; TRBD2 aligns across 8 bases. Germline CDR1 and CDR2: MDHEN and SYDVKM. V trimming: 1 base; J trimming: 3 bases; junction bases outside the gene matches: 11. The CDR3 runs to 17 residues. The CDR3 loop is CASSLFGSGSGFYEQYF. The CDR3 nucleotides are TGTGCCAGCAGTTTATTCGGGAGCGGGAGCGGATTCTACGAGCAGTACTTC.

This clonotype was seen repeatedly, ten times or more. V gene TRBV28 combines with J gene TRBJ2-2; 8 positions match TRBD2. The germline V gene encodes CDR1 MDHEN and CDR2 SYDVKM. CDR3 length: 16 residues. Trimming removed 4 bases from V and 4 bases from J; junction bases left unmatched: 8. The DNA of the CDR3 is TGTGCCAGCAGTTCCGGTAGACTAGCGCTCACCGGGGAGCTGTTTTTT. Amino acids: CASSSGRLALTGELFF.

There are many counts of this clonotype. This chain links TRBV7-3 with TRBJ2-2, with TRBD2 identical over 7 bases. V shed 5 bases, J shed 5 bases, and the junction held 8 bases outside the gene matches. In germline, CDR1 is SGHTA, CDR2 FQGTGA. CDR3 length: 15 residues. The chain's CDR3 is CASSTKRGVTGELFF. The CDR3 nucleotides are TGTGCCAGCAGCACTAAGCGGGGTGTAACCGGGGAGCTGTTTTTT. The entire variable domain, with the rest obtained from reference TRBV7-3 and TRBJ2-2, is as follows: GAGVSQTPSNKVTEKGKYVELRCDPISGHTALYWYRQSLGQGPEFLIYFQGTGAADDSGLPNDRFFAVRPEGSVSTLKIQRTERGDSAVYLCASSTKRGVTGELFFGEGSRLTVL.

This clonotype was recorded many times. V gene TRBV14 combines with J gene TRBJ2-1, with D maybe TRBD2 (5 bases). Trimming removed 4 bases from V and 5 bases from J, with 6 bases in between. This CDR3 spans 12 amino acids. Germline values: CDR1 SGHDN, CDR2 FVKESK. CDR3: CASSRSDNEQFF. DNA for the CDR3: TGTGCCAGCAGCCGTAGCGACAATGAGCAGTTCTTC.

This clonotype was counted many times. This chain connects TRBV28 to TRBJ2-3; perhaps TRBD2 as D (7 bases). Trimming removed 6 bases from V and 4 bases from J, with 23 bases in between. This CDR3 is built from 17 residues. CDR1 MDHEN and CDR2 SYDVKM come from the germline V gene. The CDR3 nucleotides are TGTGCCAGCAGATTAAAAGGGCGGGGGCCCGGGGCAGATACGCAGTATTTT. Amino acids: CASRLKGRGPGADTQYF.

This clonotype appeared many times. The chain recombines TRBV28 with TRBJ2-3; TRBD2 matches 11 bases. There are 17 residues in the CDR3. V dropped 5 bases and J dropped 2; count of bases not matched to a gene: 9. The germline V gene encodes CDR1 MDHEN and CDR2 SYDVKM. CDR3 nucleotides: TGTGCCAGCAGTCTCGGACTAGCGGGCCTTTTCACAGATACGCAGTATTTT. It yields the protein CASSLGLAGLFTDTQYF.

This clonotype was seen repeatedly, ten times or more. This chain uses TRBV2 with TRBJ1-1, with D perhaps matching TRBD1 (5 bases). The V and J ends lost 10 bases and 5 bases respectively, with 23 bases between them. This CDR3 contains 15 residues. The germline V gene encodes CDR1 SNHLY and CDR2 FYNNEI. CDR3 sequence reads: CATLGAAFRGTEAFF. CDR3 coding DNA: TGTGCCACACTTGGGGCAGCGTTCCGAGGGACTGAAGCTTTCTTT.

The V call is TRBV10-3, the J call TRBJ2-5, with 9 nucleotides matching TRBD2. The ends lost 7 bases at V and 5 bases at J; junction bases unmatched: 8. The germline V gene encodes CDR1 ENHRY and CDR2 SYGVKD. This CDR3 spans 14 amino acids. CDR3 sequence: CAIKGAGGGETQYF. The DNA for the CDR3 is TGTGCCATCAAAGGGGCGGGAGGGGGGGAGACCCAGTACTTC.

With regard to this clonotype: A read error may be the cause here, since a much bigger clone is one base away. The chain is built from TRBV12-3 or TRBV12-4 and TRBJ2-2; 8 positions match TRBD2. CDR3 length: 13 residues. This chain's CDR3 is CATREGYTGEVFF. In DNA, the CDR3 is TGTGCCACCCGGGAGGGTTACACCGGGGAGGTGTTTTTT.

This clonotype has at least ten counts. The chain combines TRBV7-9 with TRBJ2-2, with TRBD2 matching over 7 bases. This CDR3 is 16 amino acids long. Germline assignment: CDR1 SEHNR and CDR2 FQNEAQ (reference sequence). The V segment lost 3 bases and the J segment 2 bases; nucleotides outside the gene matches: 6. The CDR3 reads CASSLPGLNNTGELFF. The CDR3 nucleotides are TGTGCCAGCAGCTTGCCGGGACTAAATAACACCGGGGAGCTGTTTTTT.

This clonotype was seen many times. The CDR3 DNA reads as TGTGCCAGCAGTTTACGCCTTTGGGACAGAACAGTCAATGAGCAGTTCTTC. Its translation is CASSLRLWDRTVNEQFF. This chain links TRBV28 with TRBJ2-1; 7 bases fit TRBD1. The CDR3 loop spans 17 amino acids. The V gene end was trimmed by 2 bases and the J gene end by 6 bases; junction bases not matched to a gene: 13. Germline-derived CDR1 and CDR2 are MDHEN and SYDVKM.

This clonotype was picked up many times. The chain couples TRBV28 to TRBJ2-5, with D unclear. Germline CDR1 reads MDHEN; CDR2 reads SYDVKM. The CDR3 totals 14 residues. The V and J ends lost 3 bases and 4 bases respectively, with 12 bases between them. CDR3 region: CASSLLGTRETQYF. For the CDR3, the DNA is TGTGCCAGCAGTTTGCTAGGTACCCGAGAGACCCAGTACTTC. Variable domain in full (rest from reference TRBV28 and TRBJ2-5): DVKVTQSSRYLVKRTGEKVFLECVQDMDHENMFWYRQDPGLGLRLIYFSYDVKMKEKGDIPEGYSVSREKKERFSLILESASTNQTSMYLCASSLLGTRETQYFGPGTRLLVL.

The rearrangement joins TRBV19 to TRBJ1-1, with D perhaps matching TRBD1 (5 bases). Germline V gives CDR1 LNHDA, CDR2 SQIVND (reference sequence). The CDR3 is made up of 16 amino acids. V lost 5 bases, J lost 2 bases, and 18 bases lay in between. The CDR3 here is CASSEGLVGINTEAFF. CDR3 DNA sequence: TGTGCCAGTAGTGAGGGACTGGTGGGTATAAACACTGAAGCTTTCTTT.

This clonotype showed up many times. The chain joins TRBV18 to TRBJ2-5; TRBD1 aligns across 7 bases. The junction had 5 bases not matched to a gene; V was cut back by 2 bases and J by 5 bases. The CDR3 is 14 residues long. CDR1 and CDR2 from the germline V gene are KGHSH and LQKENI. The CDR3 is CASSPGDSGETQYF. CDR3 in DNA: TGTGCCAGCTCACCAGGGGACAGTGGGGAGACCCAGTACTTC.

This clonotype was recorded many times. The J gene is TRBJ2-7, the V gene TRBV27; the D call may be TRBD1 or TRBD2 (6 bases each). Trimming took off 7 bases at V and 4 bases at J, with 20 bases between the two ends. The CDR3 runs to 15 residues. From germline, CDR1 is MNHEY and CDR2 SMNVEV (reference sequence). The CDR3 sequence is CASNPDRWRGYEQYF. DNA of the CDR3: TGTGCCAGCAATCCCGACAGGTGGAGGGGTTACGAGCAGTACTTC.

There are a few counts of this clonotype. This may be a read error, as it is one base from a much larger clone. The chain joins TRBV13 to TRBJ2-7; no firm D call. CDR1 and CDR2 from the germline V gene are PRHDT and FYEKMQ (reference sequence). There are 16 residues in the CDR3. V was clipped by 5 bases and J by 0 bases, with 17 bases between them. CDR3 sequence: CASSAISNTDSYEQYF. In DNA, the CDR3 is TGTGCCAGCAGCGCGATCTCGAACACGGACTCCTACGAGCAGTACTTC.

This chain links TRBV28 with TRBJ2-7, with D possibly being TRBD2 (6 bases). CDR3 length: 14 amino acids. CDR1 is MDHEN, CDR2 SYDVKM, per germline. Trimming took 6 bases from V and 3 from J, leaving 15 bases between them. The DNA for the CDR3 is TGTGCCAGCAGATACCCCAGACTAGACTACGAGCAGTACTTC. Translating gives CASRYPRLDYEQYF. Together with reference TRBV28 and TRBJ2-7, the CDR3 gives the full variable domain: DVKVTQSSRYLVKRTGEKVFLECVQDMDHENMFWYRQDPGLGLRLIYFSYDVKMKEKGDIPEGYSVSREKKERFSLILESASTNQTSMYLCASRYPRLDYEQYFGPGTRLTVT.

This clonotype was recorded a few times. The V gene is TRBV6-1, the J gene TRBJ2-7; D possibly corresponds to TRBD2 (5 bases). Trimming stripped 4 bases from V and 2 bases from J, with 12 bases between. This CDR3 has 14 residues. From germline, CDR1 is MNHNS and CDR2 SASEGT. The CDR3 DNA reads as TGTGCCAGCAGTGGGACGGGAAATGCCTACGAGCAGTACTTC. It translates to CASSGTGNAYEQYF.

The rearrangement joins TRBV5-1 to TRBJ2-5, with D possibly matching TRBD1 (5 bases). Germline CDR1 reads SGHRS; CDR2 reads YFSETQ. This CDR3 comprises 14 residues. V dropped 7 bases and J dropped 5 bases, with 18 bases sitting between them. In DNA, the CDR3 is TGCGCCAGCCGCTCGGAAGGGGCGTGGGAGACCCAGTACTTC. Amino acids: CASRSEGAWETQYF.

In its sample, this clonotype was seen many times. The chain employs TRBV13 and TRBJ2-5; D is unclear. Germline V CDR1 and CDR2: PRHDT, FYEKMQ (reference sequence). The CDR3 runs to 13 residues. Trimming pared 5 bases from V and 2 bases from J, leaving 9 bases between. The CDR3 region is CASSPRIQETQYF. The CDR3 coding sequence is TGTGCCAGCAGCCCCAGAATTCAAGAGACCCAGTACTTC.

This clonotype has a count of ten or more. The genes are TRBV20-1 and TRBJ2-1; D assignment may be TRBD1 or TRBD2 (6 bases each). CDR3 length equals 14 residues. Trimming took 8 bases from V and 7 from J, leaving 21 bases between them. From germline, CDR1 is DFQATT and CDR2 SNEGSKA (reference sequence). The CDR3 loop reads CSPTRGGSPNEQFF. DNA of the CDR3: TGCAGTCCCACACGAGGGGGGAGTCCAAATGAGCAGTTCTTC.